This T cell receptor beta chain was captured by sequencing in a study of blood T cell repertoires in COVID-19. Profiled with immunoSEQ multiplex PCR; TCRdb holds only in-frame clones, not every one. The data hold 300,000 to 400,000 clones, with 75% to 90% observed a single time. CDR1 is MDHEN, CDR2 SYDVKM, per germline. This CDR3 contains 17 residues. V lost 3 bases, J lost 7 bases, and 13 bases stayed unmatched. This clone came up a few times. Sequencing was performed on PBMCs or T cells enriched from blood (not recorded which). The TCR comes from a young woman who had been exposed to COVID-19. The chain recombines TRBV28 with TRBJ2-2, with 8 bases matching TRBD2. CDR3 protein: CASSFPQPGGVRGELFF. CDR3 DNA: TGTGCCAGCAGTTTTCCTCAGCCCGGGGGGGTCCGCGGGGAGCTGTTTTTT.